This TCR beta chain comes out of a study of memory CD4+ T cells and cytomegalovirus serostatus. Study summary: Healthy Belgian adult donors included about nine CMV-positive and 24 CMV-negative people.

From germline, CDR1 is SGHDT and CDR2 YYEEEE. CDR3 size: 14 residues. J lost 4 bases, V lost 1 base, and 4 bases had no gene match. Single viable CD3+CD4+CD8-CD45RO+ cells were sorted as the memory CD4+ T cells. Donors' CMV status reflects serum IgG against pp150, pp28, p38, p52. CD4+ T cells were isolated by positive magnetic selection. Here immunoSEQ multiplex PCR was the method, and the copy in TCRdb shows in-frame clones only, minus some. The data hold 70,000 to 90,000 clones, with about 78% observed a single time. The J gene is TRBJ2-5, the V gene TRBV5-6, with 7 bases aligning to TRBD1. The source is an adult in good health and CMV-seropositive. The sample was memory CD4+ T cells from blood. CDR3 residues: CASSLLSGGETQYF. In nucleotides, the CDR3 is TGTGCCAGCAGCTTGTTGTCAGGGGGAGAGACCCAGTACTTC.